Sequencing of this TCR beta chain was carried out in a study of cytomegalovirus exposure and HLA in healthy donors. As to this clone: The target antigen is unknown.

Study-wide points: Later analysis associated a missense DCLRE1C variant with TCR beta V- and J-gene trimming. Across all donors, roughly uniform sequencing depth was an assumption of the presence/absence analyses. In a later analysis, at a false discovery rate of 0.05, roughly 17,000 TCR beta sequences were associated with HLA alleles.

Germline-derived CDR1 and CDR2 are WNHNN and SYGVQD (reference sequence). This CDR3 is built from 14 residues. The V gene lost 0 bases and the J gene lost 3 bases, with 5 bases spanning the gap. The PCR used 60 Vbeta and 13 Jbeta primers. Libraries were prepared by immunoSEQ multiplex PCR; TCRdb keeps only in-frame clonotypes and omits some of them. The data hold under 45,000 clones, with under 65% observed a single time. This clonotype originated in a human donor in good health. Material for sequencing was PBMCs. This chain connects TRBV10-1 to TRBJ2-2, with a possible D match to TRBD1 (5 bases). Written as DNA, the CDR3 is TGCGCCAGCAGTGAGTCGGGGCACACCGGGGAGCTGTTTTTT. Amino acids: CASSESGHTGELFF.